What follows are 16 T cell receptor beta chains derived from one specimen sequenced in a study of blood T cell repertoires in COVID-19. Clones were read by immunoSEQ multiplex PCR, and TCRdb kept only the in-frame ones, dropping some. The table includes 140,000 to 150,000 clones, over 65% detected once. The sample consisted of peripheral blood. Source of these receptors: a man aged 45-60 years with acute or convalescent COVID-19.

The chain uses TRBV6-5 and TRBJ1-1; D may be TRBD1 (5 bases). This CDR3 has 15 residues. V lost 8 bases to trimming and J lost 6 bases, with 22 bases between them. The germline gives CDR1 MNHEY, CDR2 SVGAGI. Written as DNA, the CDR3 is TGTGCCAGCCGCGCCGCGACGGGGGACGGGGCTGAAGCTTTCTTT. Protein product: CASRAATGDGAEAFF.

A few counts support this clone. The chain recombines TRBV5-1 with TRBJ1-5; D gene uncertain. The CDR3 loop spans 14 amino acids. The germline V gene has CDR1 SGHRS and CDR2 YFSETQ. With 0 bases removed from V and 5 bases from J, the gap between germline ends came to 9 bases. The CDR3 DNA sequence: TGCGCCAGCAGCTTGGGCTCCCCAGATCAGCCCCAGCATTTT. This gives the protein CASSLGSPDQPQHF.

The chain employs TRBV2 and TRBJ1-5; perhaps TRBD1 as D (5 bases). The germline V and J ends were trimmed by 8 bases and 2 bases, with 10 bases remaining between them. The CDR3 length is 13 residues. Germline CDR1 reads SNHLY; CDR2 reads FYNNEI. This chain's CDR3 is CASGGGGNQPQHF. CDR3 nucleotides: TGTGCCAGCGGGGGGGGAGGCAATCAGCCCCAGCATTTT.

The chain carries TRBV4-1 and TRBJ1-5; TRBD1 is a possible D gene (6 bases). The V end lost 4 bases, the J end lost 4 bases, and 11 bases lay between the germline ends. Germline V gene lookup returns CDR1 MGHRA and CDR2 YSYEKL. The CDR3 contains 14 residues. The CDR3 sequence: CASSRDRWNQPQHF. The CDR3 nucleotides are TGCGCCAGCAGCCGCGACAGGTGGAATCAGCCCCAGCATTTT.

This clone was seen only once. V is TRBV19 and J is TRBJ2-1; 11 bases line up with TRBD2. CDR1 LNHDA and CDR2 SQIVND come from the germline V gene (reference sequence). This CDR3 contains 15 residues. Trimming took 4 bases from V and 10 from J; bases not matched to a gene: 9. CDR3 sequence reads: CASSTVAGGLWEQFF. The DNA for the CDR3 is TGTGCCAGTAGTACAGTAGCGGGGGGGCTCTGGGAGCAGTTCTTC.

This chain connects TRBV5-5 to TRBJ2-5; D possibly corresponds to TRBD2 (6 bases). V lost 0 bases and J 5 bases, leaving 14 bases between the germline ends. Germline assignment: CDR1 SGHKS and CDR2 YYEKEE (reference sequence). The CDR3 length is 15 residues. This CDR3 is CASSLGWDGGETQYF. The CDR3 DNA reads TGTGCCAGCAGCTTGGGGTGGGACGGAGGGGAGACCCAGTACTTC. The whole variable domain, remainder taken from reference TRBV5-5 and TRBJ2-5, is DAGVTQSPTHLIKTRGQQVTLRCSPISGHKSVSWYQQVLGQGPQFIFQYYEKEERGRGNFPDRFSARQFPNYSSELNVNALLLGDSALYLCASSLGWDGGETQYFGPGTRLLVL.

This clone has only a few counts. The V call is TRBV7-9, the J call TRBJ1-5, with 11 positions matching TRBD1. CDR3 length: 14 residues. V trimming: 5 bases; J trimming: 7 bases; junction bases outside the gene matches: 4. The V gene's germline CDR1 is SEHNR and CDR2 FQNEAQ (reference sequence). Here the CDR3 DNA reads TGTGCCAGCAGCGGACAGGGGGCAGGACAGCCCCAGCATTTT. Protein product: CASSGQGAGQPQHF.

The rearrangement uses TRBV5-8 and TRBJ1-2; D unresolved. Germline V lookup: CDR1 SGHTS, CDR2 YDEGEE. The CDR3 length is 16 residues. V lost 4 bases to trimming and J lost 7 bases, with 23 bases between them. CDR3 sequence reads: CASSPPTDSALRGYTF. CDR3 nucleotides: TGTGCCAGCAGCCCCCCTACGGACTCGGCATTGCGTGGCTACACCTTC.

This clone was seen more than once but under ten times. Other nucleotide sequences from this sample produce the same CDR3. The rearrangement uses TRBV2 and TRBJ1-4, with TRBD1 identical over 10 bases. J lost 8 bases, V lost 5 bases, and 5 bases had no gene match. This CDR3 is 14 amino acids long. Germline CDR1 and CDR2: SNHLY and FYNNEI. The CDR3 coding sequence is TGTGCCAGCAGTCTGACAGGGGGCAGGGAAAAACTGTTTTTT. Its translation: CASSLTGGREKLFF.

V is TRBV7-2 and J is TRBJ1-1; the match to TRBD1 covers 7 bases. CDR1 is SGHTA, CDR2 FQGNSA, per germline. The ends lost 4 bases at V and 11 bases at J; junction bases unmatched: 10. The CDR3 is made up of 13 amino acids. The CDR3 region has the DNA TGTGCCAGCAGCTGGAACCTGGGACAGTCGGCTTTCTTT. Amino acid sequence: CASSWNLGQSAFF.

The chain joins TRBV5-8 to TRBJ1-3; no clear D. Trimming took off 6 bases at V and 0 bases at J, with 13 bases between the two ends. The CDR3 is made up of 15 amino acids. CDR1 and CDR2 from the germline V gene are SGHTS and YDEGEE. The CDR3 loop reads CASIRRSLSGNTIYF. The CDR3 DNA reads TGTGCCAGCATCCGTAGAAGTCTCTCTGGAAACACCATATATTTT.

This clone was observed a single time. V is TRBV3-1 (or the pseudogene TRBV3-2) and J is TRBJ2-5; TRBD2 matches at 14 bases. The CDR3 has 16 amino acids. V lost 4 bases and J lost 6; bases outside the gene matches: 7. The germline CDR1 and CDR2 sequences are LGHDT and YNNKEL (reference sequence). CDR3 amino acids: CASSPGLAGGDKTQYF. DNA for the CDR3: TGTGCCAGCAGCCCCGGACTAGCGGGGGGAGATAAGACCCAGTACTTC.

The chain has TRBV18 and TRBJ2-5, with D possibly TRBD2 on 6 matching bases. CDR1 is KGHSH, CDR2 LQKENI, per germline. V shed 5 bases and J shed 5 bases, with 12 bases lying between them. The CDR3 has 13 amino acids. CDR3 in DNA: TGTGCCAGCTCAGGACCCAGCGGGGAGACCCAGTACTTC. It codes for CASSGPSGETQYF.

The rearrangement uses TRBV20-1 and TRBJ1-1, with TRBD1 matching 7 bases. Germline V gene sequence: CDR1 DFQATT, CDR2 SNEGSKA (reference sequence). J lost 5 bases, V lost 3 bases, and 9 bases had no gene match. The CDR3 loop spans 14 amino acids. The CDR3 loop is CSASQGDRVTEAFF. CDR3 nucleotides: TGCAGTGCTAGTCAGGGCGACAGGGTTACTGAAGCTTTCTTT.

The CDR3 nucleotides are TGTGCCAGCAGCACCTTTCGACAGGGAGAGTCCCCCTATGGCTACACCTTC. It encodes CASSTFRQGESPYGYTF. The J gene is TRBJ1-2, the V gene TRBV7-2; 7 bases fit TRBD1. The CDR3 loop spans 17 amino acids. V lost 5 bases and J lost 4; bases outside the gene matches: 16. Germline V gene sequence: CDR1 SGHTA, CDR2 FQGNSA.

The J gene is TRBJ1-2, the V gene TRBV7-6, with no clear D. Germline CDR1 is SGHVS and CDR2 is FNYEAQ. The CDR3 totals 15 residues. V lost 5 bases, J lost 4 bases, and 17 bases lay in between. CDR3 coding DNA: TGTGCCAGCAGCCCGCAAGTCGGACTGCCCTATGGCTACACCTTC. This gives the protein CASSPQVGLPYGYTF.